The 8 T cell receptor beta chains given below trace back to one sample, sequenced in a study of blood T cell repertoires in COVID-19. Sequencing was performed with immunoSEQ multiplex PCR; in TCRdb, only in-frame clones are kept and a portion is missing. The data show about 220,000 clones, about four fifths seen once. Input material: PBMCs or T cells enriched from blood (not recorded which). These receptors originate from a woman aged 55 to 70 who had recovered from COVID-19.

V usage is TRBV7-9 and J usage is TRBJ1-4, with no clear D. Germline values: CDR1 SEHNR, CDR2 FQNEAQ (reference sequence). Trimming cost V 1 base and J 6 bases, with 6 bases left between them. This CDR3 comprises 13 residues. The CDR3 region has the DNA TGTGCCAGCAGCTTAGATCATTATGAAAAACTGTTTTTT. Protein sequence: CASSLDHYEKLFF.

This rearrangement joins TRBV19 to TRBJ2-3, with D possibly being TRBD1 (6 bases). V lost 1 base and J lost 2, with 19 bases in between. This CDR3 region has 18 residues. Germline V gene sequence: CDR1 LNHDA, CDR2 SQIVND (reference sequence). The CDR3: CASSIGSFMGAITDTQYF. CDR3 bases: TGTGCCAGTAGTATAGGGAGTTTTATGGGGGCTATCACAGATACGCAGTATTTT.

The chain recombines TRBV10-1 with TRBJ2-2, with 8 bases lining up with TRBD1. V dropped 6 bases and J dropped 5; count of bases not matched to a gene: 8. The CDR3 is 15 amino acids. Germline V gene sequence: CDR1 WNHNN, CDR2 SYGVQD (reference sequence). DNA for the CDR3: TGCGCCAGCAGACCGGGACAGGAATTGACCGGGGAGCTGTTTTTT. Its protein is CASRPGQELTGELFF.

V is TRBV5-1 and J is TRBJ1-6; 8 nucleotides agree with TRBD1. The germline CDR1 and CDR2 sequences are SGHRS and YFSETQ. V lost 3 bases and J lost 10; bases outside the gene matches: 9. The CDR3 is 15 residues long. This CDR3 is CASSSTGGVESPLHF. In nucleotides, the CDR3 is TGCGCCAGCAGCTCAACAGGGGGGGTTGAGTCACCCCTCCACTTT.

This sequence joins TRBV6-6 and TRBJ1-4, with TRBD1 identical over 10 bases. V dropped 5 bases and J dropped 6; count of bases not matched to a gene: 18. Germline V gives CDR1 MNHNY, CDR2 SVGAGI (reference sequence). The CDR3 is 19 amino acids. The CDR3 reads CASSPNLSTGTGEDEKLFF. In DNA, the CDR3 is TGTGCCAGCAGTCCCAACCTTTCCACCGGGACAGGGGAAGATGAAAAACTGTTTTTT.

The V call is TRBV2, the J call TRBJ1-1, with 7 bases that match TRBD1. J gave up 9 bases and V 6 bases, and 10 bases lay outside the gene matches. Germline V gene data show CDR1 as SNHLY and CDR2 as FYNNEI. The CDR3 length is 13 residues. The CDR3 region is CASSPPTGRKAFF. CDR3 coding DNA: TGTGCCAGCAGCCCCCCGACAGGGAGGAAAGCTTTCTTT.

The chain couples TRBV29-1 to TRBJ1-2, with D maybe TRBD1 (6 bases). The CDR3 totals 15 residues. V was clipped by 6 bases and J by 5 bases, with 22 bases between them. Germline V CDR1 and CDR2: SQVTM, ANQGSEA. The CDR3 sequence is CSVDLQGQGHYGYTF. CDR3 in DNA: TGCAGCGTGGACTTACAGGGCCAGGGGCATTATGGCTACACCTTC.

This clone was detected only a few times. The chain is built from TRBV15 and TRBJ1-5, with 7 positions matching TRBD1. This CDR3 comprises 15 residues. V was clipped by 8 bases and J by 4 bases; unmatched bases: 11. Looked up from germline, CDR1 is LNHNV and CDR2 is YYDKDF (reference sequence). CDR3 sequence (DNA): TGTGCCACCCAAACGGTGGGACAGCGGAATCAGCCCCAGCATTTT. Translating it yields CATQTVGQRNQPQHF. The variable domain in full, with the rest retrieved from reference TRBV15 and TRBJ1-5, is DAMVIQNPRYQVTQFGKPVTLSCSQTLNHNVMYWYQQKSSQAPKLLFHYYDKDFNNEADTPDNFQSRRPNTSFCFLDIRSPGLGDTAMYLCATQTVGQRNQPQHFGDGTRLSIL.